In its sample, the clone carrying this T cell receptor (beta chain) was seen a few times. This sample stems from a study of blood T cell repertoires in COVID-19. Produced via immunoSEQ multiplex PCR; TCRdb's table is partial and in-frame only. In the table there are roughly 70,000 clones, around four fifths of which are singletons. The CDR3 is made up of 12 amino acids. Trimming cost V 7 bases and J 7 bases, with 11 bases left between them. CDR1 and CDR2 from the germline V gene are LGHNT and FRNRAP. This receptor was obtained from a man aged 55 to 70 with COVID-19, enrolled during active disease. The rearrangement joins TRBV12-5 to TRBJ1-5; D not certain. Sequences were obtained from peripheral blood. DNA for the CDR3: TGTGCTAGTGCCAACGGGGAGCAGCCCCAGCATTTT. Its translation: CASANGEQPQHF.